This TCR beta chain came from a study of blood T cell repertoires in COVID-19 (dated by TCRdb to the early 2020s). In terms of the full investigation: Collaborator samples came from the United States, Italy and Spain and covered acute and convalescent phases of COVID-19. Subjects who had been exposed to COVID-19, were actively infected with it, or had recovered from it provided the deeply sampled blood TCRbeta repertoires that made up the dataset. Where HLA class I and class II types were available, the types were taken from metadata supplied by the sample provider, not from assay-based typing. The repertoires were released in a freely available public database intended as a resource for research on the immune response to SARS-CoV-2. The sample metadata nearly always contained a de-identified subject ID, COVID-19 status, age in years and sex. The prospective study material was composed of cDNA or gDNA derived from T cells, B-cell-depleted T cells, or PBMCs. The samples were drawn from two sources: the first 160 participants of the ongoing ImmuneRACE study, and 1,000 to 1,500 subjects contributed by 6 global collaborators.

Taken from the germline V gene (reference sequence), the CDR1 and CDR2 loops are LNHDA and SQIVND. There are 16 amino acids in the CDR3, from cysteine to phenylalanine inclusive. Only the CDR3 part of the read is kept: 48 bases, read in frame from the first base. TCRbeta CDR3 regions were amplified from genomic DNA by means of the immunoSEQ Assay, a bias-controlled multiplex PCR. Processing in the source paper ran as follows. The number of nucleated cells in each sample was estimated by amplification of reference gene primers within the assay. To quantify the absolute abundance of each unique TCRbeta CDR3 rearrangement, sequence reads were collapsed and filtered. For each sample, productive Simpson clonality was calculated as the square root of Simpson's diversity index over productive rearrangements. TCRdb's version of the immuneACCESS table is confined to in-frame rearrangements and falls short of the full clone set. An unresolved V gene accounts for under half of the shortfall where checked; the remainder is of unknown origin. That table supplies the V and J calls and clone size; D and trimming were determined from the DNA. Counted in this sample were approximately 240,000 clones; roughly 80% of them appeared once. The top ten hold less than 2.5% of the sample.

Collaborating institutions collected whole blood in K2EDTA tubes following their own protocols. Collaborator samples were shipped for TCRbeta analysis as frozen whole blood, isolated PBMCs, or DNA extracted from either sample type. General study outcomes and caveats: The quantity of clinical and demographic metadata differed by source and by participant and was supplied without curation.

Regarding this clone: Its cognate antigen has yet to be identified. The record has no base qualities; no much larger clone is one base away.

Sequenced input: peripheral blood. The chain links TRBV19 with TRBJ2-1; TRBD1 agrees with 10 junctional bases. This receptor was obtained from a woman between 55 and 75 years old with acute or convalescent COVID-19. This receptor carries the CDR3 CASSPPRDRGWDEQFF. The nucleotide sequence is given as TGTGCTTCGAGCCCACCTAGGGACAGGGGTTGGGATGAGCAGTTCTTC.